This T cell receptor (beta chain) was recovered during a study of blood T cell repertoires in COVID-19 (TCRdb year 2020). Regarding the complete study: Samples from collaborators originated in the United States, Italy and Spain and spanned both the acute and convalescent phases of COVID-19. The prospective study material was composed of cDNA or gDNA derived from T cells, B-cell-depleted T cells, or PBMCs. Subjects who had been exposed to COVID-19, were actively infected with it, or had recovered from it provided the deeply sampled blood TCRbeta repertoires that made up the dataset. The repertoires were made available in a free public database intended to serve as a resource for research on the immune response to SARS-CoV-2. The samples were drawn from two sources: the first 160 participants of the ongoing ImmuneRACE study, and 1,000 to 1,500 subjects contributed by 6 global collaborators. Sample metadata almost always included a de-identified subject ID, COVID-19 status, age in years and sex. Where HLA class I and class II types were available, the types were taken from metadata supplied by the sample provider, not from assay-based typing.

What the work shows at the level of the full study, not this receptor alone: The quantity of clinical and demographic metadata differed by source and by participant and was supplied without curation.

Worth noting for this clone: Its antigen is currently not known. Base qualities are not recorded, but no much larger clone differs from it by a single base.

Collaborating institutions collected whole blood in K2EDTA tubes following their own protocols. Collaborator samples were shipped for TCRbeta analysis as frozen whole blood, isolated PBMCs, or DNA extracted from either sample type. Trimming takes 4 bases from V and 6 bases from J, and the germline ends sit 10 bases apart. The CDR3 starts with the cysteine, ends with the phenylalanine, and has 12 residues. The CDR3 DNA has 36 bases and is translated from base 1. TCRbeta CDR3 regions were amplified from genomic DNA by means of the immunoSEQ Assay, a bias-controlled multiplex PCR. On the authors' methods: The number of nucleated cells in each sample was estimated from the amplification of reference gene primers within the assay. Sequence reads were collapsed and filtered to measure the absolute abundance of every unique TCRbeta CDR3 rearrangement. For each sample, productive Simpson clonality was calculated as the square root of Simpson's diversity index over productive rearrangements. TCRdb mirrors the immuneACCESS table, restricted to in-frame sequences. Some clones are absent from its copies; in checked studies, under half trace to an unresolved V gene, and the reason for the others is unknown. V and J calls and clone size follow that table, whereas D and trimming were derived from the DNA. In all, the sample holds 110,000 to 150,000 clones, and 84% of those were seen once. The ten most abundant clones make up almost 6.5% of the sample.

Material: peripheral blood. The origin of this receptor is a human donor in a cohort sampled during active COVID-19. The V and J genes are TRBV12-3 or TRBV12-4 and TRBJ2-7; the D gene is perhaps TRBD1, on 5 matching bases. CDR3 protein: CASSSRVAEQYF. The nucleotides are TGTGCCAGCAGTTCCAGGGTGGCCGAGCAGTACTTC.